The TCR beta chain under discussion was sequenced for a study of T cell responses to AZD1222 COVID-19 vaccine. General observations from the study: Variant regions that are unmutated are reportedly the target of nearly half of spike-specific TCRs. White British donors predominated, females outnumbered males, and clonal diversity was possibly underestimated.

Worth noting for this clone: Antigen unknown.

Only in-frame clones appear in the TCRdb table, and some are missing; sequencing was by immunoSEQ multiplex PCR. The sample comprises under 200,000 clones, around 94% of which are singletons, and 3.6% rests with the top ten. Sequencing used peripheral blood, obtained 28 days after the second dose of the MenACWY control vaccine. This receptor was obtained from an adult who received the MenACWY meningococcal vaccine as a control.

CDR3 region: CAWSVTGLGQPQHF. DNA for the CDR3: TGTGCCTGGAGTGTGACAGGGTTGGGTCAGCCCCAGCATTTT. The chain links TRBV30 to TRBJ1-5; 7 bases match TRBD1. The CDR3 extends over 14 amino acids. Germline CDR1 and CDR2: GTSNPN and SVGIG (reference sequence). J gave up 6 bases and V 0 bases, and 5 bases lay outside the gene matches.